The sequence of this TCR beta chain was determined in a study of blood T cell repertoires in COVID-19. Study information: Sites across the United States, Italy and Spain contributed samples from acute and convalescent COVID-19. T cells, B-cell-depleted T cells, or PBMCs supplied cDNA or gDNA.

Germline CDR1 SGHTA, CDR2 FQGNSA. V lost 5 bases, J lost 2 bases, and 11 bases lay in between. The CDR3 length is 14 residues. Methods used by the authors: Reference gene primer amplification in the assay estimated nucleated cell counts. Sequencing was performed with immunoSEQ multiplex PCR; in TCRdb, only in-frame clones are kept and a portion is missing. V and J calls and clone size are given by that table; D and trimming were obtained from the DNA. The sample consists of 220,000 or so clones, 80% to 90% of them appearing once. The sample comprised peripheral blood. The sequence came from a woman aged 55-70 years who had recovered from COVID-19. The chain recombines TRBV7-2 with TRBJ2-3, with D perhaps matching TRBD2 (5 bases). For the CDR3, the DNA is TGTGCCAGCAGCGCCCCCGGGATCACAGATACGCAGTATTTT. The encoded protein is CASSAPGITDTQYF. Combining the CDR3 with reference TRBV7-2 and TRBJ2-3 gives the whole variable domain GAGVSQSPSNKVTEKGKDVELRCDPISGHTALYWYRQSLGQGLEFLIYFQGNSAPDKSGLPSDRFSAERTGGSVSTLTIQRTQQEDSAVYLCASSAPGITDTQYFGPGTRLTVL.